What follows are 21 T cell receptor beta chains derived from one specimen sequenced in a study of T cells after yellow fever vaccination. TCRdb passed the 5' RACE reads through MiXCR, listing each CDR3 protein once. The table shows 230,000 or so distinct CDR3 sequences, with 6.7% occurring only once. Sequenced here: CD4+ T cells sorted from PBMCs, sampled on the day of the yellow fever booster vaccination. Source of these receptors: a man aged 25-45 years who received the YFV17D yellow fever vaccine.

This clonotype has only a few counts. CDR3 bases: TGCAGTGGTACAGGGGGCGCGGATTCACCCCTCCACTTT. It yields the protein CSGTGGADSPLHF. This chain connects TRBV20-1 to TRBJ1-6; 9 positions agree with TRBD1. The CDR3 extends over 13 amino acids. With 7 bases clipped from V and 8 bases from J, the junction kept 6 bases outside the gene matches. CDR1 is DFQATT and CDR2 is SNEGSKA in the germline V gene (reference sequence).

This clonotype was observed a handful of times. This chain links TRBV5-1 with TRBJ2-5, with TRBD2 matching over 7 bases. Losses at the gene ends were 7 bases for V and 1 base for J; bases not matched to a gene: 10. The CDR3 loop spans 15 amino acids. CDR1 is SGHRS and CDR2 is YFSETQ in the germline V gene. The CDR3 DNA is TGCGCCAGCGGGGGGTCTAGCGGACTCCAAGAGACCCAGTACTTC. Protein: CASGGSSGLQETQYF.

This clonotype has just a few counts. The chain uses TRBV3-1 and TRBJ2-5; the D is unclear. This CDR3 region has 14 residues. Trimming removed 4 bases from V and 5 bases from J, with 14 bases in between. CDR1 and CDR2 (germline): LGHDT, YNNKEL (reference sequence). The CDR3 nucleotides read TGTGCCAGCAGCCTATGGCAGTTCGGGGAGACCCAGTACTTC. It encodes CASSLWQFGETQYF.

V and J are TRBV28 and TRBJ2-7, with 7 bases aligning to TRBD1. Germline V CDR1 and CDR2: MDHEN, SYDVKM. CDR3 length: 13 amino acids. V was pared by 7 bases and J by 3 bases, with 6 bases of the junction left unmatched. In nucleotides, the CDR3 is TGTGCCAGCAACACACAGGGGCACTACGAGCAGTACTTC. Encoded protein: CASNTQGHYEQYF.

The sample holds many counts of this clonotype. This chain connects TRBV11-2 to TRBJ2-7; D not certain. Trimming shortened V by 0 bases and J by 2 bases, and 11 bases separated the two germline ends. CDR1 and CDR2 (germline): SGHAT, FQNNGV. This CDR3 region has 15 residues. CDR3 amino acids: CASSLEPNSAYEQYF. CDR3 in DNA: TGTGCCAGCAGCTTAGAGCCAAACAGCGCCTACGAGCAGTACTTC.

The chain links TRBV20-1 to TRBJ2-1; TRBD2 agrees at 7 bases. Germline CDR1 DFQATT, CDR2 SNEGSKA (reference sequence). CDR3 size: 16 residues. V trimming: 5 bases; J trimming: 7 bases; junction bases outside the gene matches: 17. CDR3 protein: CSALGTDPTGRNEQFF. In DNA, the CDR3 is TGCAGTGCTTTGGGGACGGACCCAACCGGGAGGAATGAGCAGTTCTTC.

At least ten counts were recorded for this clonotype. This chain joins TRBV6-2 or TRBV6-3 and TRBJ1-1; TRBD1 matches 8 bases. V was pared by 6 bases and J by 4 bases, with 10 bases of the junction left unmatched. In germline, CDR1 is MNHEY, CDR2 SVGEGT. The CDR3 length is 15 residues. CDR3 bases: TGTGCCAGCAGCCGCCCCCACACAGGGGGCACTGAAGCTTTCTTT. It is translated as CASSRPHTGGTEAFF.

CDR3 nucleotides: TGTGCCAGCAGCTTTAAGCGGGACCTAACCTACGAGCAGTACTTC. Translation: CASSFKRDLTYEQYF. This chain uses TRBV5-5 with TRBJ2-7, with 7 bases lining up with TRBD2. Trimming took 2 bases from V and 2 from J; bases not matched to a gene: 7. This CDR3 is 15 amino acids long. Germline V CDR1 and CDR2: SGHKS, YYEKEE (reference sequence).

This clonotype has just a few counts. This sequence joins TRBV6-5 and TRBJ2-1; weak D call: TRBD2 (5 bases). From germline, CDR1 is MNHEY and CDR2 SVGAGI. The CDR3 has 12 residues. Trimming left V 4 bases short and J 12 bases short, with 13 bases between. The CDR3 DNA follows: TGTGCCAGCAGTTTCCGGACGGGAAGGCAGTTCTTC. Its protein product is CASSFRTGRQFF.

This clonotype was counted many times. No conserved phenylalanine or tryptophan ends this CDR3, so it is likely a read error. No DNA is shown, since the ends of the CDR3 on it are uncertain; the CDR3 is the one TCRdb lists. This CDR3 is CASSQPGLAGGPIL. The rearrangement joins TRBV12-3 or TRBV12-4 to TRBJ2-1; TRBD2 is taken as the D call from the table, unchecked against the DNA. The CDR3 is 14 amino acids in total, end residues counted.

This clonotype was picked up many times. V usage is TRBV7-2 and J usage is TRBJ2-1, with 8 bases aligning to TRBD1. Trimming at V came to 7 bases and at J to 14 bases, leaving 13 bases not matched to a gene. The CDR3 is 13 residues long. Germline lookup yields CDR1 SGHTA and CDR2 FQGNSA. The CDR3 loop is CASKTPGSDREFF. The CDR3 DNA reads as TGTGCCAGCAAAACACCGGGGTCGGACAGGGAGTTCTTC.

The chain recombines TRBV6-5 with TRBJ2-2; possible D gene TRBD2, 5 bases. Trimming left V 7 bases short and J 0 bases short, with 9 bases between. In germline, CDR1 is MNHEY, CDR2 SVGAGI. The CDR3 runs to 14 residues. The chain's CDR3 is CASKSGSNTGELFF. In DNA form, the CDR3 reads TGTGCCAGCAAGAGCGGATCGAACACCGGGGAGCTGTTTTTT.

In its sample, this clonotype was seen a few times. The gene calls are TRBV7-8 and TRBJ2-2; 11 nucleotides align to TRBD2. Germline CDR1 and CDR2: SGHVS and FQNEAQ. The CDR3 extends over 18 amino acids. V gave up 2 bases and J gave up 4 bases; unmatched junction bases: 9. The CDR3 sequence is CASSLRDRGLAVTGELFF. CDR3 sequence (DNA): TGTGCCAGCAGCTTACGGGATAGGGGACTAGCGGTCACCGGGGAGCTGTTTTTT.

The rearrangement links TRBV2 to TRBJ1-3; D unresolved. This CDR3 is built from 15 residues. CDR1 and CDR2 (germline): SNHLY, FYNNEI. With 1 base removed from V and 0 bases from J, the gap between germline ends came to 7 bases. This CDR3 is CASSEVGFSGNTIYF. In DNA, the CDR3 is TGTGCCAGCAGTGAAGTCGGATTCTCTGGAAACACCATATATTTT.

CDR3 DNA sequence: TGTGCCAGCAGCTTAGTCGGAACCTCGGGTGGGGGAGCTTACGAGCAGTACTTC. Protein: CASSLVGTSGGGAYEQYF. The rearrangement uses TRBV7-8 and TRBJ2-7; D possibly matches TRBD1 or TRBD2 (5 bases each). The germline V and J ends were trimmed by 1 base and 4 bases, with 23 bases remaining between them. There are 18 residues in the CDR3. Per the germline V gene, CDR1 is SGHVS and CDR2 is FQNEAQ.

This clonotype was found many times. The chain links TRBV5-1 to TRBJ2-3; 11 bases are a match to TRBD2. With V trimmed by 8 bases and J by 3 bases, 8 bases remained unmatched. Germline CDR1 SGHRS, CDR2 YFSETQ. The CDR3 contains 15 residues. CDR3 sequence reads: CASHSGTSGTDTQYF. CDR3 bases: TGCGCCAGTCACTCCGGGACTAGCGGTACAGATACGCAGTATTTT.

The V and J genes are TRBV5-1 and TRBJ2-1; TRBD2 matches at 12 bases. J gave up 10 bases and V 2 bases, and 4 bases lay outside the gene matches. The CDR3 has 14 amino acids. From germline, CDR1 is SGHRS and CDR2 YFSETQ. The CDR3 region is CASSLLAGGGEQFF. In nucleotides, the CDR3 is TGCGCCAGCAGCTTACTAGCGGGGGGTGGGGAGCAGTTCTTC.

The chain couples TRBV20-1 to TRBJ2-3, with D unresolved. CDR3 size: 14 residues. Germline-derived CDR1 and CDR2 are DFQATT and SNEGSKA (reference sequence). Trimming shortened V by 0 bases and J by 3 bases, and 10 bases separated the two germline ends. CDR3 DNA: TGCAGTGCTAGAGATCAGTACCTGACAGATACGCAGTATTTT. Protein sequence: CSARDQYLTDTQYF.

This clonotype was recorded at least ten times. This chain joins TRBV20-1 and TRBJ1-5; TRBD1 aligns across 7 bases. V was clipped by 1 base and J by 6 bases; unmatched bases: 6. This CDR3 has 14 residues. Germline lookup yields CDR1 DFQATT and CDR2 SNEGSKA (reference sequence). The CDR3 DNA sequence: TGCAGTGCTAGAGGACAGGGTGGGGTTCAGCCCCAGCATTTT. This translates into CSARGQGGVQPQHF.

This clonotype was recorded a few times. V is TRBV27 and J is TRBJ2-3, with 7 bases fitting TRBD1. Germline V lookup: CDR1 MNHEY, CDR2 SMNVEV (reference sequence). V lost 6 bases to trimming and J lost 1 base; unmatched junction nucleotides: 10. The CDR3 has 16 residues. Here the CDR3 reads CASRERQGGGTDTQYF. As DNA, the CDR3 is TGTGCCAGCAGGGAAAGACAGGGTGGGGGCACAGATACGCAGTATTTT.

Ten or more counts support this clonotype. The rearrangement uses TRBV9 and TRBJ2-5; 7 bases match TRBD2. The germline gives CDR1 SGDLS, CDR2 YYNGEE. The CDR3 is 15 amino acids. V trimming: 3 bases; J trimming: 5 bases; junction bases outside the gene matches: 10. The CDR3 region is CASSDGTIPLETQYF. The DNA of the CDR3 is TGTGCCAGCAGCGACGGGACTATTCCCCTCGAGACCCAGTACTTC.